These 5 T cell receptor beta chains were all obtained from the same sample, sequenced in a study of identical twins. Each CDR3 protein gets one entry after TCRdb re-called the 5' RACE reads with MiXCR. The data contain 400,000 to 550,000 distinct CDR3 sequences, 24% of them singletons. The same sample was also used in a study of T cells expressing NK-cell markers.

Sequenced input: CD4+ T cells sorted from blood. The receptors here all came from a woman aged 18-35 years in good health.

The chain has TRBV20-1 and TRBJ1-2; no firm D call. CDR1 DFQATT and CDR2 SNEGSKA come from the germline V gene (reference sequence). The CDR3 runs 12 residues. The V end lost 2 bases, the J end lost 4 bases, and 8 bases lay between the germline ends. The CDR3 reads CSARQTSYGYTF. CDR3 bases: TGCAGTGCTAGACAGACCTCCTATGGCTACACCTTC.

This clonotype showed up just a few times. The genes are TRBV12-3 or TRBV12-4 and TRBJ1-1, with D perhaps TRBD1 (5 bases). This CDR3 is 15 amino acids long. Trimming shortened V by 5 bases and J by 1 base, and 14 bases separated the two germline ends. CDR3: CASSPRGGENTEAFF. The CDR3 DNA reads as TGTGCCAGCAGTCCCCGGGGAGGGGAGAACACTGAAGCTTTCTTT.

This clonotype was seen a handful of times. V and J are TRBV7-8 and TRBJ1-5, with 7 bases matching TRBD1. The CDR3 extends over 14 amino acids. Per germline, CDR1 SGHVS and CDR2 FQNEAQ. With 5 bases clipped from V and 5 bases from J, the junction kept 6 bases outside the gene matches. The CDR3 DNA is TGTGCCAGCAGCCGGCAGGGGGTAGATCAGCCCCAGCATTTT. Translation: CASSRQGVDQPQHF.

Only a few counts were recorded for this clonotype. The rearrangement uses TRBV7-9 and TRBJ2-1; TRBD2 matches 7 bases. Unmatched junction bases numbered 10, after V lost 1 base and J lost 10 bases. The germline V gene encodes CDR1 SEHNR and CDR2 FQNEAQ (reference sequence). This CDR3 comprises 15 residues. The CDR3 nucleotides are TGTGCCAGCAGCTTAGGATCGGGGGGAGTGTGGGAGCAGTTCTTC. Translating it yields CASSLGSGGVWEQFF. Drawing the rest from reference TRBV7-9 and TRBJ2-1, the complete variable domain is DTGVSQNPRHKITKRGQNVTFRCDPISEHNRLYWYRQTLGQGPEFLTYFQNEAQLEKSRLLSDRFSAERPKGSFSTLEIQRTEQGDSAMYLCASSLGSGGVWEQFFGPGTRLTVL.

This chain connects TRBV6-2 or TRBV6-3 to TRBJ2-3; D unclear. Trimming stripped 6 bases from V and 5 bases from J, with 21 bases between. The CDR3 has 16 amino acids. Per germline, CDR1 MNHEY and CDR2 SVGEGT. CDR3 DNA: TGTGCCAGCAGCCGATCGACGACGGGTAGGCAAGATACGCAGTATTTT. Its protein product is CASSRSTTGRQDTQYF.